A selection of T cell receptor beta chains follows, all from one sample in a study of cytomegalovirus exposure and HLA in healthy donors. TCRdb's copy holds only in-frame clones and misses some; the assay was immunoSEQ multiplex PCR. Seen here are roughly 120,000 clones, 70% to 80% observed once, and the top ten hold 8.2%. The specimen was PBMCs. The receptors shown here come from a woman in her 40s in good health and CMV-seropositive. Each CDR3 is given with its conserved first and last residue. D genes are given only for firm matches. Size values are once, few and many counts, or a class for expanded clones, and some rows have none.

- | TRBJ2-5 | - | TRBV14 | CASSQDHRVGETQYF | TGTGCCAGCAGCCAAGATCACAGGGTCGGAGAGACCCAGTACTTC
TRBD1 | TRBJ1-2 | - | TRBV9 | CASSLRQGPYGYTF | TGTGCCAGCAGCCTTCGACAGGGACCCTATGGCTACACCTTC
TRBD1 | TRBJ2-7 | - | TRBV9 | CASSVDREASEQYF | TGTGCCAGCAGCGTTGACAGGGAAGCCAGCGAGCAGTACTTC
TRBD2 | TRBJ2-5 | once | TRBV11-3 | CASSSGTSGAETQYF | TGTGCCAGCAGCTCTGGGACTAGCGGGGCGGAGACCCAGTACTTC
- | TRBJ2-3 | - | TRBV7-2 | CASTQLYTQYF | TGTGCCAGCACCCAATTGTATACGCAGTATTTT
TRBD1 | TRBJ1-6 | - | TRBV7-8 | CASSRDRGDSPLHF | TGTGCCAGCAGCCGGGACAGAGGAGATTCACCCCTCCACTTT
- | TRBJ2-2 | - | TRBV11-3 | CASSRLGGNTGELFF | TGTGCCAGCAGCCGACTAGGCGGAAACACCGGGGAGCTGTTTTTT
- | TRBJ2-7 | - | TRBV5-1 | CASSRPGVSTEQYF | TGCGCCAGCAGCAGACCGGGAGTCTCTACCGAGCAGTACTTC
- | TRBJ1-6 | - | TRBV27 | CASSLLARGNSPLHF | TGTGCCAGCAGCCTACTCGCTAGGGGTAATTCACCCCTCCACTTT
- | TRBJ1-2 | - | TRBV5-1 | CATAGDDYGYTF | TGCGCCACCGCAGGGGACGACTATGGCTACACCTTC
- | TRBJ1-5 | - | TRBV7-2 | CASSPRVSRNQPQHF | TGTGCCAGCAGCCCCCGGGTCAGCCGAAATCAGCCCCAGCATTTT
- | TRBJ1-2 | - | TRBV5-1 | CASSPTRAGVGDYTF | TGCGCCAGCAGCCCCACTCGAGCGGGGGTTGGGGACTACACCTTC
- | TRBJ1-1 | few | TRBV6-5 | CASSYGGKNTEAFF | TGTGCCAGCAGTTACGGGGGCAAGAACACTGAAGCTTTCTTT
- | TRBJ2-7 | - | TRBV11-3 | CASSLNGLYEQYF | TGTGCCAGCAGCTTAAATGGCCTCTACGAGCAGTACTTC
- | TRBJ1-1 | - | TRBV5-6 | CASSPKSRTEAFF | TGTGCCAGCAGCCCTAAGAGTCGGACTGAAGCTTTCTTT
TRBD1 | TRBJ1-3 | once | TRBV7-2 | CASSYRQGENTIYF | TGTGCCAGCAGCTACCGACAGGGAGAAAACACCATATATTTT
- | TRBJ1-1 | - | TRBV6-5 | CASSRNADTEAFF | TGTGCCAGCAGTCGAAACGCGGACACTGAAGCTTTCTTT
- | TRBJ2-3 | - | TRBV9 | CASSARSNQPQYF | TGTGCCAGCAGCGCCCGTAGCAATCAGCCCCAGTATTTT
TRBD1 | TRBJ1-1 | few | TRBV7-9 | CASSLSGTATEAFF | TGTGCCAGCAGCTTATCCGGGACAGCTACTGAAGCTTTCTTT
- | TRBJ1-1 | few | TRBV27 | CASSSQAQGEAFF | TGTGCCAGCAGTTCGCAAGCGCAGGGTGAAGCTTTCTTT
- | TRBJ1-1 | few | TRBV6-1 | CASKTGGNTEAFF | TGTGCCAGCAAAACGGGGGGGAACACTGAAGCTTTCTTT
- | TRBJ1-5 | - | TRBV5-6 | CASSKYSNQPQHF | TGTGCCAGCAGCAAATATAGCAATCAGCCCCAGCATTTT
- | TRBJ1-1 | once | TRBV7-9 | CASSRQAQVAAFF | TGTGCCAGCAGCCGCCAGGCCCAGGTGGCAGCTTTCTTT